This T cell receptor beta chain was profiled in a study of T-cell memory formation after mild COVID-19. Study observations and caveats: The study found contracting CD4+ clones mainly in CM and EM and contracting CD8+ clones in EMRA.

Of note for this clonotype: What it binds is not known.

Germline V CDR1 and CDR2: SEHNR, FQNEAQ (reference sequence). V shed 5 bases, J shed 5 bases, and the junction held 9 bases outside the gene matches. This CDR3 has 14 amino acids. TCRdb re-called the 5' RACE reads through MiXCR, storing one row per CDR3 protein. The repertoire consists of about 560,000 distinct CDR3 sequences, with 17% occurring once and the leading ten covering about 8.6%. This chain connects TRBV7-9 to TRBJ2-7; TRBD2 agrees at 7 bases. The clonotype was recovered from an adult woman who had mild COVID-19 (a few samples of this study predate the infection). Cell type and time point are not known. Source material: PBMCs or a T cell subset sorted from them (not recorded which). The CDR3 DNA reads as TGTGCCAGCAGCCCCGGGACTACCCCTAACGAGCAGTACTTC. Encoded protein: CASSPGTTPNEQYF.